This T cell receptor beta chain was identified during a study of regulatory T cells in long-lasting Graves disease. Time point indicated: newly diagnosed GD, antithyroid drugs for less than 3 months. Extracted RNA from PBMCs served as the source of the TCR library. To make TCR beta libraries, researchers used iRepertoire HTBI primers and Arm-PCR of CDR3 regions. TCRdb called the multiplex PCR reads again in MiXCR, with one record for every CDR3 protein. The sample includes fewer than 350,000 distinct CDR3 sequences, 15% to 20% seen only once; the top ten take approximately 35%. Trimming removed 5 bases from V and 3 bases from J; junction bases left unmatched: 3. This CDR3 region has 16 residues. There are many counts of this clonotype.

The rearrangement joins TRBV12-3 or TRBV12-4 to TRBJ2-5, with 16 bases matching TRBD2. The source of this sequence is a female donor with Graves disease. The sample consisted of peripheral blood mononuclear cells (PBMCs), taken at new diagnosis, from a patient treated with antithyroid drugs. The CDR3 nucleotides read TGTGCCAGCAGTCCGGGACTAGCGGGGGGGGAAGAGACCCAGTACTTC. Translation: CASSPGLAGGEETQYF.